The 12 T cell receptor beta chains below come from one sample, sequenced in a study of CD8+CD57+ T cells in acquired aplastic anemia. The template for TCR beta VDJ and CDR3 sequence profiling was genomic DNA. TCRdb fed the reads into MiXCR, producing one record per CDR3 protein. In the table there are 95,000 to 120,000 distinct CDR3 sequences, roughly 50% of which are singletons. The sample was sorted CD4+, CD8+, or CD8+CD57+ T cells (not recorded which) from PBMCs. These receptors were collected from a human donor in good health, serving as a control.

This clonotype occurred many times. The chain joins TRBV19 to TRBJ1-2; D remains ambiguous. This CDR3 is built from 15 residues. V was cut by 3 bases and J by 4 bases, with 15 bases left in between. From germline, CDR1 is LNHDA and CDR2 SQIVND (reference sequence). The DNA of the CDR3 is TGTGCCAGTAGTATCTTCCTCCGGGCTAGCTATGGCTACACCTTC. It yields the protein CASSIFLRASYGYTF.

A single count supports this clonotype. The gene calls are TRBV10-3 and TRBJ1-4, with D unresolved. Germline lookup yields CDR1 ENHRY and CDR2 SYGVKD. Trimming shortened V by 3 bases and J by 4 bases, and 12 bases separated the two germline ends. This CDR3 spans 15 amino acids. CDR3 loop: CAISERTADNEKLFF. Here the CDR3 DNA reads TGTGCCATCAGTGAAAGAACAGCCGATAATGAAAAACTGTTTTTT.

Worth noting for this clonotype: The junction differs from germline at one of its ends, possibly a read error. The V and J genes are TRBV7-2 and TRBJ1-1, with D perhaps matching TRBD1 (6 bases). This CDR3 comprises 14 residues. Germline V gene sequence: CDR1 SGHTA, CDR2 FQGNSA. The CDR3 nucleotides are TGTGCCAGCAGCTTAGGGGGGCAGAACACTGAAGCTCTCTTT. Its translation: CASSLGGQNTEALF.

The chain joins TRBV10-3 to TRBJ2-7; 11 nucleotides match TRBD1. V lost 7 bases, J lost 7 bases, and 6 bases stayed unmatched. CDR1 and CDR2 (germline): ENHRY, SYGVKD. CDR3 length: 13 amino acids. The CDR3 spells CAIMGQGGLEQYF. The CDR3 DNA reads as TGTGCCATCATGGGACAGGGGGGGTTGGAGCAGTACTTC.

This clonotype was picked up many times. This chain links TRBV9 with TRBJ1-2; no clear D gene. This CDR3 is 14 amino acids long. Germline V gives CDR1 SGDLS, CDR2 YYNGEE. Trimming removed 4 bases from V and 2 bases from J, with 12 bases in between. The CDR3 coding sequence is TGTGCCAGCAGCTCCCTGGGTGGGAACTATGGCTACACCTTC. Its translation is CASSSLGGNYGYTF.

This clonotype was seen once. The V and J genes are TRBV19 and TRBJ1-4, with no clear D. With 5 bases removed from V and 4 bases from J, the gap between germline ends came to 8 bases. The germline V gene encodes CDR1 LNHDA and CDR2 SQIVND (reference sequence). The CDR3 runs 13 residues. This chain's CDR3 is CASSFGDNEKLFF. CDR3 nucleotide sequence: TGTGCCAGTAGTTTTGGGGATAATGAAAAACTGTTTTTT.

At least ten counts were recorded for this clonotype. The chain couples TRBV19 to TRBJ2-1; D uncertain. CDR1 is LNHDA, CDR2 SQIVND, per germline (reference sequence). The CDR3 covers 14 residues. V dropped 4 bases and J dropped 0 bases, with 7 bases sitting between them. The CDR3 region has the DNA TGTGCCAGTAGTACCTCCAGCTCCTACAATGAGCAGTTCTTC. Amino acid sequence: CASSTSSSYNEQFF.

This clonotype was seen a single time. V usage is TRBV25-1 and J usage is TRBJ1-3, with a possible D match to TRBD1 (5 bases). Trimming took 4 bases from V and 5 from J, leaving 21 bases between them. There are 17 residues in the CDR3. Germline V gene sequence: CDR1 MGHDK, CDR2 SYGVNS. The CDR3 region has the DNA TGTGCCAGCAGTGCCTCTCGAAGACAGACGAGACGAAACACCATATATTTT. Translated: CASSASRRQTRRNTIYF.

At least ten counts were recorded for this clonotype. V gene TRBV14 combines with J gene TRBJ2-7; maybe TRBD1 (6 bases). CDR1 and CDR2 (germline): SGHDN, FVKESK. This CDR3 comprises 14 residues. CDR3 coding DNA: TGTGTGCCAGCCACCGGGACAAATTCTTACGAGCAGTACTTC. Translation gives CVPATGTNSYEQYF.

Ten or more counts support this clonotype. V and J are TRBV29-1 and TRBJ1-1; D gene ambiguous. The CDR3 has 11 residues. Trimming cost V 4 bases and J 10 bases, with 13 bases left between them. Looked up from germline, CDR1 is SQVTM and CDR2 is ANQGSEA. CDR3: CSVVPNFPAFF. CDR3 DNA: TGCAGCGTTGTCCCCAACTTTCCAGCTTTCTTT.

This clonotype was observed at least ten times. The genes are TRBV6-4 and TRBJ2-3; D may be TRBD2 (6 bases). The CDR3 consists of 15 residues. Trimming removed 2 bases from V and 0 bases from J, with 9 bases in between. Per germline, CDR1 MRHNA and CDR2 SNTAGT. CDR3 bases: TGTGCCAGCAGTGACGGAGGGACTAGCACAGATACGCAGTATTTT. This codes for CASSDGGTSTDTQYF.

This clonotype was recorded a few times. V gene TRBV12-3 or TRBV12-4 combines with J gene TRBJ2-2; TRBD1 is a possible D gene (5 bases). The germline V and J ends were trimmed by 7 bases and 3 bases, with 21 bases remaining between them. This CDR3 spans 17 amino acids. DNA of the CDR3: TGTGCCAGCACCCTCGCGCTTAGGGGAATTCACACCGGGGAGCTGTTTTTT. Amino acids: CASTLALRGIHTGELFF.